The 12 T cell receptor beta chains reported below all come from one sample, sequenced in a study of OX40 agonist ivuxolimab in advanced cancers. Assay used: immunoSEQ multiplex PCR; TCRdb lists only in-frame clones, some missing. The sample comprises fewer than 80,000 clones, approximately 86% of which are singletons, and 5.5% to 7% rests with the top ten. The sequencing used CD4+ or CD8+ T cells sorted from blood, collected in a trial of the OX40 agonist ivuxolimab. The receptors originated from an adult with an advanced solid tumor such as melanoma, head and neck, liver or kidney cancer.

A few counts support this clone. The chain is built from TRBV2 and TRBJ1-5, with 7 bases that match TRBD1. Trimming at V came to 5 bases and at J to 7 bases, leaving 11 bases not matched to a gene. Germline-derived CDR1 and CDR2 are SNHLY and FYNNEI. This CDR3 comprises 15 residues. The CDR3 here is CASSSPSTGKQPQHF. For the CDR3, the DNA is TGTGCCAGCAGTTCCCCTTCGACAGGGAAACAGCCCCAGCATTTT.

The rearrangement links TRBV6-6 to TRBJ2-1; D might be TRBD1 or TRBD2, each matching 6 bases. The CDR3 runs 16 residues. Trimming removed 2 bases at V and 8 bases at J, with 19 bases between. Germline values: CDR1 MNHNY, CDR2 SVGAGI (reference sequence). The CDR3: CASSYPQGGKLHEQFF. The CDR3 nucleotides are TGTGCCAGCAGTTACCCCCAAGGGGGGAAACTACATGAGCAGTTCTTC.

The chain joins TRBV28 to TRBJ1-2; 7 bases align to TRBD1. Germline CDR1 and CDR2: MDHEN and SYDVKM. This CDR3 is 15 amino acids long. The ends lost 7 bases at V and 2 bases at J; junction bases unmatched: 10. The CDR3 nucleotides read TGTGCCAGCACGATGGGACAGCGAAAAAACTATGGCTACACCTTC. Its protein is CASTMGQRKNYGYTF.

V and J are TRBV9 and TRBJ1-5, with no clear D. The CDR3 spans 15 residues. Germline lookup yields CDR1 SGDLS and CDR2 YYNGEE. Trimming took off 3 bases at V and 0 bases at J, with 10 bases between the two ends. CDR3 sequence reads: CASSGPGNSNQPQHF. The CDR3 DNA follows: TGTGCCAGCAGCGGCCCAGGAAATAGCAATCAGCCCCAGCATTTT.

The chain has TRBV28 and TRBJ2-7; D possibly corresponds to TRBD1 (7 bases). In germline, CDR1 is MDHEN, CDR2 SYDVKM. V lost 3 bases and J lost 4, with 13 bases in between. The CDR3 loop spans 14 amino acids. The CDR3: CASSFRAGGYEQYF. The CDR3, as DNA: TGTGCCAGCAGTTTCCGAGCAGGGGGGTACGAGCAGTACTTC. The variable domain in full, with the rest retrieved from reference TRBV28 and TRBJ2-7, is DVKVTQSSRYLVKRTGEKVFLECVQDMDHENMFWYRQDPGLGLRLIYFSYDVKMKEKGDIPEGYSVSREKKERFSLILESASTNQTSMYLCASSFRAGGYEQYFGPGTRLTVT.

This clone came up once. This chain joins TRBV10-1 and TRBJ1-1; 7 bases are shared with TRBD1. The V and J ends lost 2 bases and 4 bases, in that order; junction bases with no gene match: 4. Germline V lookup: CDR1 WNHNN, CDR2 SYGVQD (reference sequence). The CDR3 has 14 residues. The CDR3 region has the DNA TGCGCCAGCAGTGAGAACAGGGGCTCCACTGAAGCTTTCTTT. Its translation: CASSENRGSTEAFF.

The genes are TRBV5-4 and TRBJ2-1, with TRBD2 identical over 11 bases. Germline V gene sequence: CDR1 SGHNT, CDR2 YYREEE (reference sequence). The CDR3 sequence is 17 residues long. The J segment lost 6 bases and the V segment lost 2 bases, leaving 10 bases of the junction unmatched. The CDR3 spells CASSLLAGVDMANEQFF. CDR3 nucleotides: TGTGCCAGCAGCTTACTAGCGGGAGTGGATATGGCCAATGAGCAGTTCTTC.

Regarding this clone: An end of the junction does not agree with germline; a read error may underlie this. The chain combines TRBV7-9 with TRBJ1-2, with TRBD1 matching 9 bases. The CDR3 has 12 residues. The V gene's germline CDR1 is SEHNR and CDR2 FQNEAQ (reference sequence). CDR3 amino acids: CASGQGSYGYTF. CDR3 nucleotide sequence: TGCGCCAGTGGACAGGGGTCCTATGGCTACACCTTC.

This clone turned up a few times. The CDR3: CASRLASSTHWETQYF. The CDR3 DNA follows: TGTGCAAGTCGCTTAGCGAGCAGTACGCACTGGGAGACCCAGTACTTC. The chain uses TRBV12-2 and TRBJ2-5. TRBV12-2 is designated a pseudogene. The CDR3 is 16 residues long.

The CDR3 bases are TGTGCCAGTAGTATAACAGGGGACAATCAGCCCCAGCATTTT. This sequence encodes CASSITGDNQPQHF. The chain is built from TRBV19 and TRBJ1-5; 7 bases map to TRBD1. V dropped 2 bases and J dropped 3; count of bases not matched to a gene: 1. Germline assignment: CDR1 LNHDA and CDR2 SQIVND (reference sequence). The CDR3 has 14 amino acids.

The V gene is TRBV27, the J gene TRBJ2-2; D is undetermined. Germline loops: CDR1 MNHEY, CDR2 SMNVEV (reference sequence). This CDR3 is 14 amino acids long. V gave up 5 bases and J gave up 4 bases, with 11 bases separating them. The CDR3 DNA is TGTGCCAGCAGTGAAACGGATCCCACCGGGGAGCTGTTTTTT. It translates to CASSETDPTGELFF.

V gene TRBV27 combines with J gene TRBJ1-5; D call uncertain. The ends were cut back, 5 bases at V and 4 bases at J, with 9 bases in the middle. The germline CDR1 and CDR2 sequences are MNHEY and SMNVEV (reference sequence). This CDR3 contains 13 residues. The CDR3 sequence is CASSPGRNQPQHF. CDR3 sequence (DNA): TGTGCCAGCAGTCCCGGGAGGAATCAGCCCCAGCATTTT.